Detailed here is one TCR beta chain. TCRdb's copy holds only in-frame clones and misses some; the assay was immunoSEQ multiplex PCR. This table has a few hundred thousand clones, roughly 87% appearing once. This CDR3 has 14 amino acids. Unmatched junction bases numbered 4, after V lost 2 bases and J lost 5 bases. Looked up from germline, CDR1 is MDHEN and CDR2 is SYDVKM. This record comes from a study of blood T cell repertoires in COVID-19. As for the study in general: PBMCs, B-cell-depleted T cells, or T cells provided the cDNA or gDNA that made up the material.

Sequencing was performed on PBMCs or T cells enriched from blood (not recorded which). The chain couples TRBV28 to TRBJ2-7; 9 bases agree with TRBD2. The clonotype originates from a woman under 40 who had recovered from COVID-19. CDR3 sequence: CASSLLAGRNEQYF. Here the CDR3 DNA reads TGTGCCAGCAGTTTACTAGCGGGAAGGAACGAGCAGTACTTC.